Listed below are T cell receptor beta chains from one sample, sequenced in a study of beta chain features in type 1 diabetes. The method was immunoSEQ multiplex PCR; TCRdb's version includes in-frame clones alone and lacks a portion of them. Of around 19,000 clones in the sample, around 50% were seen once. Sequencing input: stem cell memory CD4+ T cells from blood. The receptors were gathered from a man aged 18 to 35 in good health. The CDR3 runs from the conserved cysteine through the conserved F or W. The D gene is left open where the match is weak. For some rows the clone size is stated as once, few or many, or as a class when expanded; others skip it.

D gene,clone size,J gene,V gene,CDR3 protein,CDR3 DNA
TRBD2,few,TRBJ2-7,TRBV10-3,CAISGGGSKVYEQYF,TGTGCCATCAGTGGGGGAGGGAGTAAAGTATACGAGCAGTACTTC
NA,NA,TRBJ2-1,TRBV5-1,CASSLGAANEQFF,TGCGCCAGCAGCTTAGGGGCAGCTAATGAGCAGTTCTTC
TRBD2,few,TRBJ2-1,TRBV5-6,CASSWGLAGGTNEQFF,TGTGCCAGCAGCTGGGGACTAGCGGGAGGTACCAATGAGCAGTTCTTC
NA,NA,TRBJ1-5,TRBV15,CATRYEHNQPQHF,TGTGCCACCCGGTACGAGCACAATCAGCCCCAGCATTTT
TRBD1,NA,TRBJ2-5,TRBV7-3,CASSLGQGAGETQYF,TGTGCCAGCAGCTTGGGACAGGGGGCTGGAGAGACCCAGTACTTC
NA,few,TRBJ2-7,TRBV6-5,CASRRGSYEQYF,TGTGCCAGCCGTCGGGGCTCCTACGAGCAGTACTTC
TRBD1,NA,TRBJ2-7,TRBV29-1,CSVAGQGTGEQYF,TGCAGCGTTGCGGGACAGGGAACGGGCGAGCAGTACTTC
TRBD1,NA,TRBJ1-5,TRBV6-1,CASRGTGQNQPQHF,TGTGCCAGCAGAGGGACAGGGCAAAATCAGCCCCAGCATTTT
NA,few,TRBJ2-3,TRBV10-3,CAISEAGGIDTQYF,TGTGCCATCAGTGAAGCGGGCGGGATCGATACGCAGTATTTT
TRBD1,few,TRBJ1-6,TRBV25-1,CASSDEGARSPLHF,TGTGCCAGCAGTGATGAGGGGGCAAGATCACCCCTCCACTTT
NA,NA,TRBJ2-7,TRBV20-1,CSASRDTQYF,TGCAGTGCTAGTAGGGACACCCAGTACTTC
TRBD2,few,TRBJ2-1,TRBV7-2,CASSSRRENEQFF,TGTGCCAGCAGCTCCAGGCGGGAGAATGAGCAGTTCTTC
TRBD1,NA,TRBJ1-2,TRBV5-1,CASSPGQEDGYTF,TGCGCCAGCAGCCCGGGACAGGAGGATGGCTACACCTTC
TRBD1,NA,TRBJ2-2,TRBV19,CASRQGARNTGELFF,TGTGCCAGTAGACAGGGGGCCAGAAACACCGGGGAGCTGTTTTTT
NA,NA,TRBJ1-5,TRBV18,CASSRQNNQPQHF,TGTGCCAGCTCACGACAGAACAATCAGCCCCAGCATTTT
NA,NA,TRBJ2-7,TRBV19,CASSIWGDSRPYEQYF,TGTGCCAGTAGTATCTGGGGGGACAGTCGCCCCTACGAGCAGTACTTC
TRBD1,few,TRBJ1-1,TRBV28,CASSQQGGRTEAFF,TGTGCCAGCAGTCAACAGGGGGGTAGAACTGAAGCTTTCTTT
NA,few,TRBJ1-1,TRBV18,CASSIDRSTEAFF,TGTGCCAGCTCAATAGACAGATCCACTGAAGCTTTCTTT
NA,NA,TRBJ1-3,TRBV4-2,CASSQNRLGGAEGNTIYF,TGTGCCAGCAGCCAGAACCGATTAGGGGGGGCTGAAGGAAACACCATATATTTT
TRBD2,NA,TRBJ2-7,TRBV7-2,CASSLQAGTTYEQYF,TGTGCCAGCTCCCTTCAAGCGGGAACTACCTACGAGCAGTACTTC
NA,NA,TRBJ2-1,TRBV28,CASTKLAGEQFF,TGTGCCAGCACTAAGCTGGCGGGAGAGCAGTTCTTC
TRBD1,NA,TRBJ1-2,TRBV6-1,CASSEIDTGVDYGYTF,TGTGCCAGCAGTGAAATAGATACAGGGGTCGACTATGGCTACACCTTC
TRBD1,few,TRBJ1-3,TRBV28,CASRTGGDTIYF,TGTGCCAGCAGGACAGGGGGAGACACCATATATTTT
NA,few,TRBJ2-1,TRBV23-1,CASSQGYGRGNPREQFF,TGCGCCAGCAGTCAAGGTTACGGAAGGGGGAACCCCAGGGAGCAGTTCTTC
TRBD1,NA,TRBJ2-1,TRBV7-2,CASSSRQGSSYNEQFF,TGTGCCAGCAGCTCAAGACAGGGAAGCTCCTACAATGAGCAGTTCTTC
NA,NA,TRBJ1-3,TRBV11-2,CASSLSGGTGIENTIYF,TGTGCCAGCAGCTTAAGCGGGGGAACAGGCATCGAGAACACCATATATTTT
NA,once,TRBJ2-7,TRBV14,CASSRLTGRSYEQYF,TGTGCCAGCAGCAGACTGACAGGTAGATCCTACGAGCAGTACTTC
NA,few,TRBJ1-1,TRBV9,CASSVGYASQMNTEAFF,TGTGCCAGCAGCGTAGGTTATGCAAGCCAAATGAACACTGAAGCTTTCTTT
NA,NA,TRBJ1-3,TRBV5-8,CASNRWGLTGNTIYF,TGTGCCAGCAATCGATGGGGGCTAACTGGAAACACCATATATTTT
NA,NA,TRBJ1-3,TRBV14,CASSQGRFSGNTIYF,TGTGCCAGCAGCCAAGGTCGGTTTTCTGGAAACACCATATATTTT